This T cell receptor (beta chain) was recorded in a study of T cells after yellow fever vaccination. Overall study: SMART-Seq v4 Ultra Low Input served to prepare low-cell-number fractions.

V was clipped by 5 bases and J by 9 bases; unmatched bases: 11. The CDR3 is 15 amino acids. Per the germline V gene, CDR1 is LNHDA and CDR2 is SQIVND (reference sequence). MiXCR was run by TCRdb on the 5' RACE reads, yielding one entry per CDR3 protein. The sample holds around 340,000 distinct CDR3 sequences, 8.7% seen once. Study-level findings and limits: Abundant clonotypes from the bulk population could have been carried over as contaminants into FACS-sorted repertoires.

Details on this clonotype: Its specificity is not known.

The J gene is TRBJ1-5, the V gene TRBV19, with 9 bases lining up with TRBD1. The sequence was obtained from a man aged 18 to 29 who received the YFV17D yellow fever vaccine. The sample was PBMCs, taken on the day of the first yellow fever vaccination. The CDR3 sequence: CASSPGQGAVSPQHF. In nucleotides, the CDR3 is TGTGCCAGTAGTCCGGGACAGGGCGCCGTTTCGCCCCAGCATTTT.